The T cell receptor beta chain under discussion was sequenced for a study of graft-versus-host responses after intestinal transplantation. Study-level information: Multivisceral, liver-intestinal, or isolated intestinal transplants were performed in recipients.

Measured with immunoSEQ multiplex PCR; TCRdb has only the in-frame clones, and not every one. The sample holds about 88,000 clones; 85% to 95% are singletons and the top ten take 0.35%. Germline V gene lookup returns CDR1 KGHSH and CDR2 LQKENI. Between the trimmed V and J ends, which lost 3 bases and 3 bases, there was a span of 15 bases. The CDR3 covers 16 residues. Notes on the study in general: Early after transplant, HvG declines were associated with peak levels of circulating GvH clones. Recipient marrow showed GvH clones, some seen first in ileum or blood.

A remark on this clone: Its antigen is not known.

The chain recombines TRBV18 with TRBJ2-1, with a tentative D call TRBD1 (5 bases). The input for sequencing was unstimulated CD4+ T cells sorted from spleen or lymph node cells, taken before transplant. The clonotype comes from a human donor who was the organ donor for an intestinal transplant. CDR3 in amino acids: CASSPLPGLDYNEQFF. The CDR3 DNA follows: TGTGCCAGCTCACCCCTTCCAGGGTTGGACTACAATGAGCAGTTCTTC.